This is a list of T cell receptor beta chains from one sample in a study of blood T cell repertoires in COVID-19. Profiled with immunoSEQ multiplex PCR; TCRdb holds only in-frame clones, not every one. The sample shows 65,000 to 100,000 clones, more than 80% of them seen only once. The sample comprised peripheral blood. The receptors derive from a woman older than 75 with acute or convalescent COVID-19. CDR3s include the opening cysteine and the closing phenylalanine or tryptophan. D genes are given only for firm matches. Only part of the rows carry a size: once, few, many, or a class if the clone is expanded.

CDR3nt: TGTGCCAGCAGCGATCGCCGGACAGAAGAGACCCAGTACTTC
CDR3aa: CASSDRRTEETQYF
len: 14
d_gene: NA
v_gene: TRBV6-5
abundance: NA
j_gene: TRBJ2-5

CDR3nt: TGTGCCAGCAGTTTAACAGCGGGGGTGGCCTACGAGCAGTACTTC
CDR3aa: CASSLTAGVAYEQYF
len: 15
d_gene: TRBD2
v_gene: TRBV27
abundance: NA
j_gene: TRBJ2-7

CDR3nt: TGCGCCAGCAGCTTGGCACAGGCAGACACTGAAGCTTTCTTT
CDR3aa: CASSLAQADTEAFF
len: 14
d_gene: NA
v_gene: TRBV5-1
abundance: NA
j_gene: TRBJ1-1

CDR3nt: TGTGCCAGCAGCTACAGGGGACCCTACGAGCAGTACTTC
CDR3aa: CASSYRGPYEQYF
len: 13
d_gene: TRBD1
v_gene: TRBV7-2
abundance: NA
j_gene: TRBJ2-7

CDR3nt: TGTGCCAGCAGCTTGAGTAGAGATGGCTACACCTTC
CDR3aa: CASSLSRDGYTF
len: 12
d_gene: NA
v_gene: TRBV7-9
abundance: NA
j_gene: TRBJ1-2

CDR3nt: TGTGCCAGCAGTCTTAGGGGATTTCAGCCCCAGCATTTT
CDR3aa: CASSLRGFQPQHF
len: 13
d_gene: NA
v_gene: TRBV6-2/TRBV6-3
abundance: NA
j_gene: TRBJ1-5

CDR3nt: TGTGCCAGCAGTTACTCGAGTGGAGGGTCCGAGCAGTTCTTC
CDR3aa: CASSYSSGGSEQFF
len: 14
d_gene: NA
v_gene: TRBV6-5
abundance: NA
j_gene: TRBJ2-1

CDR3nt: TGTGCCACCACCGGGACAGGGGCGTCAGGGACTGAAGCTTTCTTT
CDR3aa: CATTGTGASGTEAFF
len: 15
d_gene: TRBD1
v_gene: TRBV10-3
abundance: NA
j_gene: TRBJ1-1

CDR3nt: TGTGCCAGCGGGATGCAGGGCCTATCTAACTATGGCTACACCTTC
CDR3aa: CASGMQGLSNYGYTF
len: 15
d_gene: NA
v_gene: TRBV7-8
abundance: NA
j_gene: TRBJ1-2

CDR3nt: TGTGCCACCCGGGGCAGGGGCCAGCTGCGAGGCTACACCTTC
CDR3aa: CATRGRGQLRGYTF
len: 14
d_gene: NA
v_gene: TRBV6-5
abundance: NA
j_gene: TRBJ1-2

CDR3nt: TGTGCCAGCAGCTTAACAGGGGGCGGTGAAAAACTGTTTTTT
CDR3aa: CASSLTGGGEKLFF
len: 14
d_gene: TRBD1
v_gene: TRBV7-8
abundance: NA
j_gene: TRBJ1-4

CDR3nt: TGTGCCAGCAGCGTAGGGGGTAGCGGGGGATCTAGCACAGATACGCAGTATTTT
CDR3aa: CASSVGGSGGSSTDTQYF
len: 18
d_gene: TRBD2
v_gene: TRBV9
abundance: NA
j_gene: TRBJ2-3

CDR3nt: TGTGCCAGCAGCAAGACTAGCGGGGGGGCTCACGAGCAGTACTTC
CDR3aa: CASSKTSGGAHEQYF
len: 15
d_gene: TRBD2
v_gene: TRBV7-2
abundance: NA
j_gene: TRBJ2-7

CDR3nt: TGTGCCAGCAGCCTGTCTAGCGGGGGACCTCTGTACCAAGAGACCCAGTACTTC
CDR3aa: CASSLSSGGPLYQETQYF
len: 18
d_gene: TRBD2
v_gene: TRBV5-6
abundance: NA
j_gene: TRBJ2-5

CDR3nt: TGTGCCAGCAGGGAGACAGGGACTGGCTATAATTCACCCCTCCACTTT
CDR3aa: CASRETGTGYNSPLHF
len: 16
d_gene: TRBD1
v_gene: TRBV2
abundance: NA
j_gene: TRBJ1-6

CDR3nt: TGTGCCAGCAGCTTAGCGGGACTCTTTAGCACAGATACGCAGTATTTT
CDR3aa: CASSLAGLFSTDTQYF
len: 16
d_gene: NA
v_gene: TRBV7-2
abundance: few
j_gene: TRBJ2-3

CDR3nt: TGTGCCAGCAGCCCCGGACTAGCGGGGAGGTACGAGCAGTACTTC
CDR3aa: CASSPGLAGRYEQYF
len: 15
d_gene: TRBD2
v_gene: TRBV6-5
abundance: once
j_gene: TRBJ2-7

CDR3nt: TGTGCCTGGAGACGAAGGGGGCTATCGCCTTCACCCCTCCACTTT
CDR3aa: CAWRRRGLSPSPLHF
len: 15
d_gene: TRBD1
v_gene: TRBV30
abundance: NA
j_gene: TRBJ1-6

CDR3nt: TGCAGTGCTAGTTCATTGGGACTAGCGTTGACGGAGACCCAGTACTTC
CDR3aa: CSASSLGLALTETQYF
len: 16
d_gene: TRBD2
v_gene: TRBV20-1
abundance: NA
j_gene: TRBJ2-5

CDR3nt: TGTGCCACCCTACTCCCTTTATCCCCAGATACGCAGTATTTT
CDR3aa: CATLLPLSPDTQYF
len: 14
d_gene: NA
v_gene: TRBV6-5
abundance: NA
j_gene: TRBJ2-3

CDR3nt: TGCGCCAGCAGCCCTGACAGATTCGAAAAACTGTTTTTT
CDR3aa: CASSPDRFEKLFF
len: 13
d_gene: NA
v_gene: TRBV5-1
abundance: NA
j_gene: TRBJ1-4

CDR3nt: TGTGCCAGCAGCCCAAAGGACAGGTGGGCGAACACTGAAGCTTTCTTT
CDR3aa: CASSPKDRWANTEAFF
len: 16
d_gene: TRBD1
v_gene: TRBV28
abundance: NA
j_gene: TRBJ1-1

CDR3nt: TGTGCCAGCAGCCGGGACAGGGTCCACGAGCAGTACTTC
CDR3aa: CASSRDRVHEQYF
len: 13
d_gene: TRBD1
v_gene: TRBV5-6
abundance: once
j_gene: TRBJ2-7

CDR3nt: TGTGCCTGGAGTGAGCAGGGGGCCTCACCCCTCCACTTT
CDR3aa: CAWSEQGASPLHF
len: 13
d_gene: TRBD1
v_gene: TRBV30
abundance: few
j_gene: TRBJ1-6